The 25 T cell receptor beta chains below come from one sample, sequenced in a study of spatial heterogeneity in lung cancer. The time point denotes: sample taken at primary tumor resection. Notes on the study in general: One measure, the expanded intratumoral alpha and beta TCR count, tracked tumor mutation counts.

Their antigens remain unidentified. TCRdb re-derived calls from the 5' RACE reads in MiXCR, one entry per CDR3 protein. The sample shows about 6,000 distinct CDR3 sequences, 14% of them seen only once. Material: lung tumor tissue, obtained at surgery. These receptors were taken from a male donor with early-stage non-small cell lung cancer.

The CDR3 loop is CSAKPTGRPYGYTF. CDR3 nucleotide sequence: TGCAGTGCCAAGCCAACGGGCCGCCCGTATGGCTACACCTTC. This chain uses TRBV20-1 with TRBJ1-2; unclear D gene. Trimming removed 6 bases from V and 5 bases from J, with 19 bases in between. The CDR3 has 14 amino acids. Germline-derived CDR1 and CDR2 are DFQATT and SNEGSKA (reference sequence).

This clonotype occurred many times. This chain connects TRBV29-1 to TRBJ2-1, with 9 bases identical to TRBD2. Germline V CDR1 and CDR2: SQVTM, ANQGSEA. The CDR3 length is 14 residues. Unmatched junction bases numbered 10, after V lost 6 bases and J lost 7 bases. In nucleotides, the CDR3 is TGCAGCGTCGCCCTTAGCGGGAGTGCGAATGAGCAGTTCTTC. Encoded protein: CSVALSGSANEQFF.

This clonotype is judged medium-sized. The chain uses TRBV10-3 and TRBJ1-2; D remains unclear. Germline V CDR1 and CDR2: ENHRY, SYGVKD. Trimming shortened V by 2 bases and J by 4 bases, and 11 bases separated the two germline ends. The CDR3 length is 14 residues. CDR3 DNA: TGTGCCATCAGTGAGAAGACGGCTTCCTATGGCTACACCTTC. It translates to CAISEKTASYGYTF.

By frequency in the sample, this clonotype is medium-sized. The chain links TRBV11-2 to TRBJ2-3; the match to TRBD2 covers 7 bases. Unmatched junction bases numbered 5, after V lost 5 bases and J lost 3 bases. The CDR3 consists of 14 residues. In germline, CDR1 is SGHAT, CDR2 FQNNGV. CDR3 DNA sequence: TGTGCCAGCAGCCCCAATAGCGGGACAGATACGCAGTATTTT. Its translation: CASSPNSGTDTQYF.

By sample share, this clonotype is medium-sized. The CDR3 DNA reads as TGCGCCAGCAGCCAAGGTACCCTGGGACTAGCGGGAGCGATAGTGGCCAAAAACATTCAGTACTTC. Its protein is CASSQGTLGLAGAIVAKNIQYF. J is TRBJ2-4 and V is TRBV4-1, with 14 bases aligning to TRBD2. J gave up 1 base and V 1 base, and 15 bases lay outside the gene matches. The length of the CDR3 is 22 residues. Germline loops: CDR1 MGHRA, CDR2 YSYEKL.

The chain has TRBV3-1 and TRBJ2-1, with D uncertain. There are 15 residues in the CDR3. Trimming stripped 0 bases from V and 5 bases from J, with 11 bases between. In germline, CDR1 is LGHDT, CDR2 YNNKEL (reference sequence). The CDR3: CASSQETGRNNEQFF. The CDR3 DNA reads TGTGCCAGCAGCCAAGAGACCGGACGGAACAATGAGCAGTTCTTC.

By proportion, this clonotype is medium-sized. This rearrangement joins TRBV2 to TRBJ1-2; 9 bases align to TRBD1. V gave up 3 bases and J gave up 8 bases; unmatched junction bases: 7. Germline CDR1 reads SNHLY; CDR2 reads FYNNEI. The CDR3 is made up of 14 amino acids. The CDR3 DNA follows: TGTGCCAGCAGTGAGGGACAGGGAAGAAAGGGCTACACCTTC. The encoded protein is CASSEGQGRKGYTF.

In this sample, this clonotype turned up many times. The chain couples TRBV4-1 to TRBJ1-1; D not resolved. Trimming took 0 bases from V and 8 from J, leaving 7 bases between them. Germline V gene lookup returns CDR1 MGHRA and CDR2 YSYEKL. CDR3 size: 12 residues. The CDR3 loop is CASSQDRKEAFF. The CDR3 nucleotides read TGCGCCAGCAGCCAAGATCGGAAAGAAGCTTTCTTT.

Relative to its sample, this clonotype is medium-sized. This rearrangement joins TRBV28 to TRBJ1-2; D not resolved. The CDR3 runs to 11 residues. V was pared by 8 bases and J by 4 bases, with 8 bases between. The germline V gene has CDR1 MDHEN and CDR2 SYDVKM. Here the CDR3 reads CASLETYGYTF. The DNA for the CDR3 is TGTGCCAGCCTGGAGACCTATGGCTACACCTTC.

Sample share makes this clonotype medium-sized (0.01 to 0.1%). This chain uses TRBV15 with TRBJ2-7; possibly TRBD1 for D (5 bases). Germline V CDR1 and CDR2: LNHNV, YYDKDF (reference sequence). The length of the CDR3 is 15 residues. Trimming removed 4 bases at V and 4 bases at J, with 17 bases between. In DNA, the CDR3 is TGTGCCACCAGCACGGACACCTCAGTAGGGTACGAGCAGTACTTC. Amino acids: CATSTDTSVGYEQYF.

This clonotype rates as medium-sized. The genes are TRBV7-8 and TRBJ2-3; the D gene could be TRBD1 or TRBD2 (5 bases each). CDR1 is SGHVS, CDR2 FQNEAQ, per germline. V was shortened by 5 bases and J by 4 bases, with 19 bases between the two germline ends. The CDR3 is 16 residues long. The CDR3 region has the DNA TGTGCCAGCAGCCTGACCGGGACCAGAGGGGCAGATACGCAGTATTTT. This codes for CASSLTGTRGADTQYF.

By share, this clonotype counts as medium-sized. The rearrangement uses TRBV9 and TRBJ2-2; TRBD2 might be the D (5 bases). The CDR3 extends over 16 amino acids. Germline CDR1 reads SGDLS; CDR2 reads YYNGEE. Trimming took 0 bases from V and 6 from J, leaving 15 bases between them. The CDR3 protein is CASSVVSGLAPGELFF. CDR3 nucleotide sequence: TGTGCCAGCAGCGTAGTGTCCGGGCTAGCCCCCGGGGAGCTGTTTTTT.

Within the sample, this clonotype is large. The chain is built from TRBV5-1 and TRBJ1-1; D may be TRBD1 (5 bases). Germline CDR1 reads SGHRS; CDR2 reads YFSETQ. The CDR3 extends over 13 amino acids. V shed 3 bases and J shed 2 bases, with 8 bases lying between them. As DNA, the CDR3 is TGCGCCAGCAGCTCCGACAGCAACACTGAAGCTTTCTTT. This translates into CASSSDSNTEAFF.

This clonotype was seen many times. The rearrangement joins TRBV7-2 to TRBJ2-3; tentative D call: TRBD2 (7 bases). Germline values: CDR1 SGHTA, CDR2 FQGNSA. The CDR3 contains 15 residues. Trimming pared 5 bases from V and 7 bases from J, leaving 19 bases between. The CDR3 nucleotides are TGTGCCAGCAGCCTTAAAGGGGGGGATCGCAATACGCAGTATTTT. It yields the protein CASSLKGGDRNTQYF.

DNA for the CDR3: TGTGCCAGCTCACTCACTCCCGCGGGACAGGTTTACACCGGGGAGCTGTTTTTT. Encoded protein: CASSLTPAGQVYTGELFF. The chain is built from TRBV18 and TRBJ2-2, with 8 bases identical to TRBD1. Germline trimming cut 4 bases from V and 3 bases from J; bases unmatched to any gene: 13. Germline V gene lookup returns CDR1 KGHSH and CDR2 LQKENI. The CDR3 is made up of 18 amino acids.

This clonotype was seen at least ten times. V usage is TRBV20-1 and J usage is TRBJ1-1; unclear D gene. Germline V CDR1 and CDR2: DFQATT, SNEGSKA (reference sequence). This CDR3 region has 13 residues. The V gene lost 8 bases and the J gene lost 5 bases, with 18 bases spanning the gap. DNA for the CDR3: TGCAGTACTGTGCAGGCGACTCTGACTGAAGCTTTCTTT. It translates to CSTVQATLTEAFF.

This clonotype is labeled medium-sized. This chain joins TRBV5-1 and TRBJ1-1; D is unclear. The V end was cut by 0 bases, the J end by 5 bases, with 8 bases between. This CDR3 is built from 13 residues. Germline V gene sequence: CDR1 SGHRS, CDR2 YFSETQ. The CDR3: CASSLGLGTEAFF. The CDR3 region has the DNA TGCGCCAGCAGCTTGGGACTAGGGACTGAAGCTTTCTTT. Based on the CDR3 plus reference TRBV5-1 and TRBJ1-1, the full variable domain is KAGVTQTPRYLIKTRGQQVTLSCSPISGHRSVSWYQQTPGQGLQFLFEYFSETQRNKGNFPGRFSGRQFSNSRSEMNVSTLELGDSALYLCASSLGLGTEAFFGQGTRLTVV.

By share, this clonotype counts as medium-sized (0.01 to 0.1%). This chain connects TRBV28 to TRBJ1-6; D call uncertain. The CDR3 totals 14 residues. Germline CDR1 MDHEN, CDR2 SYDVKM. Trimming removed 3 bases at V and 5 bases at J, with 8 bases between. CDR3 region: CASSLPFNNSPLHF. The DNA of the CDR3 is TGTGCCAGCAGTTTGCCTTTTAATAATTCACCCCTCCACTTT. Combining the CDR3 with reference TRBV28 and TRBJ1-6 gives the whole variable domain DVKVTQSSRYLVKRTGEKVFLECVQDMDHENMFWYRQDPGLGLRLIYFSYDVKMKEKGDIPEGYSVSREKKERFSLILESASTNQTSMYLCASSLPFNNSPLHFGNGTRLTVT.

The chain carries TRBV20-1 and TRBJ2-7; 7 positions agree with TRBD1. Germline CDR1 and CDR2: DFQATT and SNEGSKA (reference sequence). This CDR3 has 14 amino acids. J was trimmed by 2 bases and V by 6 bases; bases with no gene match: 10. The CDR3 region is CSAQTWTGTYEQYF. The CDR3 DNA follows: TGCAGTGCCCAGACATGGACAGGAACCTACGAGCAGTACTTC.

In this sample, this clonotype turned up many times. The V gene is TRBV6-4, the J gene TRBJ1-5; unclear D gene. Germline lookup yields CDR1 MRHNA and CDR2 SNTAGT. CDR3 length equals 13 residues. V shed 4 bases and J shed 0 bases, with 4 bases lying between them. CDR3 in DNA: TGTGCCAGCAGTGTGGATAGCAATCAGCCCCAGCATTTT. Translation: CASSVDSNQPQHF.

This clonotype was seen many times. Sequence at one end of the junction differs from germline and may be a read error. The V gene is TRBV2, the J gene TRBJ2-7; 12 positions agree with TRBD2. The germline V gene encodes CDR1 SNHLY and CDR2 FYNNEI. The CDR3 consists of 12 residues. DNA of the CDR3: TGTGCCAGCAGAGTGACTAGCGGGAGACTTGACTTC. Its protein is CASRVTSGRLDF.

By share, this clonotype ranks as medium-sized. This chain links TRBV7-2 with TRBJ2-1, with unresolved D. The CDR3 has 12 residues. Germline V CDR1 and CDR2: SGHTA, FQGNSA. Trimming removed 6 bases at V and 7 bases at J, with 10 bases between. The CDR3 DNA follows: TGTGCCAGCAGTTGGTACGGGAATGAGCAGTTCTTC. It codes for CASSWYGNEQFF. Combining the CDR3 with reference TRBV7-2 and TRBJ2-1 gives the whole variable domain GAGVSQSPSNKVTEKGKDVELRCDPISGHTALYWYRQSLGQGLEFLIYFQGNSAPDKSGLPSDRFSAERTGGSVSTLTIQRTQQEDSAVYLCASSWYGNEQFFGPGTRLTVL.

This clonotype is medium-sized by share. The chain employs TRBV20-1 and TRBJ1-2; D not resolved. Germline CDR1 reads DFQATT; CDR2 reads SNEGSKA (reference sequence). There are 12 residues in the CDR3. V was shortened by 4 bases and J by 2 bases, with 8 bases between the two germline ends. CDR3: CSAIPPNYGYTF. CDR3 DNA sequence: TGCAGTGCTATACCGCCCAACTATGGCTACACCTTC.

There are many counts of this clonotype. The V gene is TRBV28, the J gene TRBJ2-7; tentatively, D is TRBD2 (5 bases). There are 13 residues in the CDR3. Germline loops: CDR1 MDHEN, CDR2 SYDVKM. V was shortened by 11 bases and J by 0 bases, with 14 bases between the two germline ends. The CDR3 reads CAPRSGGSYEQYF. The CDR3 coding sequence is TGTGCCCCCCGAAGCGGAGGCTCCTACGAGCAGTACTTC.

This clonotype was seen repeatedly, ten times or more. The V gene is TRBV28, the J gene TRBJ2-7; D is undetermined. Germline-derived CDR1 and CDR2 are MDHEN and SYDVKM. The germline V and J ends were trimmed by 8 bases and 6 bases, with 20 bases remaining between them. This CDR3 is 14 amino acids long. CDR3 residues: CASVEVPAAGEQYF. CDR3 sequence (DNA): TGTGCCAGCGTAGAGGTTCCGGCAGCCGGCGAGCAGTACTTC.